A single sample gave rise to the 24 T cell receptor beta chains below, sequenced in a study of response to subunit inactivated influenza vaccine. TCRdb passed the RT-PCR reads through MiXCR, listing each CDR3 protein once. The table records hundreds of thousands of distinct CDR3 sequences, about an eighth of them present only once. The sample in question was PBMCs from blood, obtained on the day of vaccination. The receptors come from a man aged 50 to 60 who received an inactivated influenza vaccine.

CDR3 coding DNA: TGTGCCAGCACCTCGGGCGTATCCACTGAAGCTTTCTTT. It specifies CASTSGVSTEAFF. The chain couples TRBV7-9 to TRBJ1-1, with no clear D. V was trimmed by 7 bases and J by 4 bases, leaving 13 bases between them. The germline V gene encodes CDR1 SEHNR and CDR2 FQNEAQ (reference sequence). The CDR3 is 13 residues long.

This chain uses TRBV4-1 with TRBJ1-1; 8 positions match TRBD1. The CDR3 covers 15 residues. The V gene's germline CDR1 is MGHRA and CDR2 YSYEKL. Germline trimming cut 4 bases from V and 5 bases from J; bases unmatched to any gene: 9. The CDR3 DNA reads TGCGCCAGCAGCCCCTCTGACAGGGGCTTTACTGAAGCTTTCTTT. Translated: CASSPSDRGFTEAFF.

This rearrangement joins TRBV5-1 to TRBJ1-1; TRBD1 agrees at 8 bases. Germline V gene sequence: CDR1 SGHRS, CDR2 YFSETQ. CDR3 length equals 15 residues. The J segment lost 4 bases and the V segment lost 5 bases, leaving 10 bases of the junction unmatched. DNA for the CDR3: TGCGCCAGCAGACCTAGACAGGGGAAGGGCACTGAAGCTTTCTTT. The encoded protein is CASRPRQGKGTEAFF.

The genes are TRBV7-3 and TRBJ2-1, with D perhaps TRBD2 (6 bases). The CDR3 runs to 17 residues. V was cut by 1 base and J by 0 bases, with 13 bases left in between. The V gene's germline CDR1 is SGHTA and CDR2 FQGTGA. The CDR3 region has the DNA TGTGCCAGCAGCTTAATCGGGGGTCCAAGCTCCTACAATGAGCAGTTCTTC. Translated: CASSLIGGPSSYNEQFF.

This clonotype was detected ten times or more. The chain links TRBV29-1 to TRBJ2-6; tentatively, D is TRBD2 (6 bases). Germline lookup yields CDR1 SQVTM and CDR2 ANQGSEA. With 4 bases removed from V and 4 bases from J, the gap between germline ends came to 14 bases. The CDR3 spans 15 residues. Here the CDR3 DNA reads TGCAGCGTTGGGGGAGCGGGTTCAGGGGCCAACGTCCTGACTTTC. This codes for CSVGGAGSGANVLTF.

V and J are TRBV29-1 and TRBJ1-2, with a weak D call TRBD1 (5 bases). V lost 2 bases and J lost 0, with 10 bases in between. Germline CDR1 SQVTM, CDR2 ANQGSEA. This CDR3 region has 14 residues. DNA of the CDR3: TGCAGCGTTGAAAGGCAGGGACCTAACTATGGCTACACCTTC. As protein: CSVERQGPNYGYTF.

The chain links TRBV4-3 to TRBJ2-3, with a tentative D call TRBD2 (7 bases). Germline lookup yields CDR1 LGHNA and CDR2 YSLEER. This CDR3 is built from 16 residues. V was trimmed by 4 bases and J by 4 bases, leaving 18 bases between them. This CDR3 reads CASSPHMSGGPDTQYF. The CDR3 DNA follows: TGCGCCAGCAGCCCTCATATGTCCGGGGGGCCAGATACGCAGTATTTT.

The sample holds a few counts of this clonotype. This chain links TRBV6-5 with TRBJ1-5, with unresolved D. The CDR3 has 14 residues. Germline V lookup: CDR1 MNHEY, CDR2 SVGAGI. V was clipped by 0 bases and J by 5 bases, with 8 bases between them. CDR3 DNA sequence: TGTGCCAGCAGTTACTCGAGAGGTCATCAGCCCCAGCATTTT. This gives the protein CASSYSRGHQPQHF.

The CDR3 DNA reads TGTGCCTCCCAGGATGGACGTTCTGAGCAGTTCTTC. Protein product: CASQDGRSEQFF. This chain connects TRBV10-3 to TRBJ2-1; no firm D call. V lost 11 bases and J lost 9, with 17 bases in between. The CDR3 is made up of 12 amino acids. Germline CDR1 ENHRY, CDR2 SYGVKD.

The rearrangement uses TRBV4-3 and TRBJ2-7; D call uncertain. In germline, CDR1 is LGHNA, CDR2 YSLEER. The V end lost 0 bases, the J end lost 0 bases, and 6 bases lay between the germline ends. This CDR3 region has 14 residues. As DNA, the CDR3 is TGCGCCAGCAGCCAAGATCTTGACTCCTACGAGCAGTACTTC. Its translation is CASSQDLDSYEQYF.

This clonotype has just a few counts. The rearrangement joins TRBV4-1 to TRBJ2-1; 7 nucleotides match TRBD2. The CDR3 is 15 amino acids. Unmatched junction bases numbered 9, after V lost 0 bases and J lost 10 bases. Germline V CDR1 and CDR2: MGHRA, YSYEKL. CDR3 protein: CASSQEVNGEGEQFF. CDR3 sequence (DNA): TGCGCCAGCAGCCAAGAGGTCAACGGGGAGGGGGAGCAGTTCTTC.

This chain connects TRBV5-5 to TRBJ2-7; TRBD1 matches 7 bases. CDR1 and CDR2 from the germline V gene are SGHKS and YYEKEE (reference sequence). The V and J ends lost 4 bases and 0 bases, in that order; junction bases with no gene match: 7. This CDR3 region has 15 residues. In nucleotides, the CDR3 is TGTGCCAGCAGCCGTACAGGGGCTCTCTCCTACGAGCAGTACTTC. This translates into CASSRTGALSYEQYF.

The genes are TRBV27 and TRBJ1-1, with 7 positions matching TRBD1. The junction had 12 bases not matched to a gene; V was cut back by 5 bases and J by 6 bases. Germline lookup yields CDR1 MNHEY and CDR2 SMNVEV (reference sequence). CDR3 length equals 15 residues. CDR3 nucleotide sequence: TGTGCCAGCAGTAGACAGGGAAGACTGTTCCCTGAAGCTTTCTTT. This encodes CASSRQGRLFPEAFF.

This clonotype was picked up a small number of times. The chain recombines TRBV29-1 with TRBJ2-3; 9 bases agree with TRBD2. The CDR3 is made up of 19 amino acids. Losses at the gene ends were 6 bases for V and 1 base for J; bases not matched to a gene: 20. Germline V gene data show CDR1 as SQVTM and CDR2 as ANQGSEA. For the CDR3, the DNA is TGCAGCGTGAGAGGGACTTCCGGGACTAGCTTTTGGGGCACAGATACGCAGTATTTT. Protein: CSVRGTSGTSFWGTDTQYF.

This chain links TRBV4-2 with TRBJ2-5; 8 bases line up with TRBD2. The V and J ends lost 1 base and 4 bases, in that order; junction bases with no gene match: 2. The CDR3 length is 14 residues. Germline V gene data show CDR1 as LGHNA and CDR2 as YNFKEQ. The CDR3 spells CASSQGGLGETQYF. The CDR3 bases are TGTGCCAGCAGCCAAGGGGGACTAGGAGAGACCCAGTACTTC.

The chain combines TRBV5-6 with TRBJ2-1, with D tentatively TRBD2 (7 bases). V lost 3 bases and J 8 bases, leaving 18 bases between the germline ends. Germline V lookup: CDR1 SGHDT, CDR2 YYEEEE. The CDR3 is 15 residues long. The CDR3 DNA follows: TGTGCCAGCAGCTCACTAGAGGGGGGGAGGGATGAGCAGTTCTTC. Its protein is CASSSLEGGRDEQFF.

A few counts support this clonotype. The chain recombines TRBV10-3 with TRBJ1-5; maybe TRBD1 (5 bases). The germline gives CDR1 ENHRY, CDR2 SYGVKD. V was pared by 3 bases and J by 4 bases, with 16 bases between. This CDR3 has 16 residues. CDR3 nucleotide sequence: TGTGCCATCAGTGAAGGCGTATCGGGGGGGAATCAGCCCCAGCATTTT. Amino acids: CAISEGVSGGNQPQHF.

On this clonotype: One end of the junction fails to match germline, which may point to a read error. The chain is built from TRBV2 and TRBJ2-2, with D uncertain. Germline values: CDR1 SNHLY, CDR2 FYNNEI. This CDR3 region has 15 residues. The CDR3 DNA is TGTCCCAGCAACCCAAGGCGGCAGTTCACCGGGGAGCTGTTTTTT. The encoded protein is CPSNPRRQFTGELFF.

The chain links TRBV4-2 to TRBJ2-7; tentatively, D is TRBD1 or TRBD2 (5 bases each). CDR3 length: 13 amino acids. CDR1 LGHNA and CDR2 YNFKEQ come from the germline V gene. Deletions cut 1 base from V and 7 bases from J, with 11 bases between. The CDR3 loop is CASSQGGTGEQYF. As DNA, the CDR3 is TGTGCCAGCAGCCAAGGGGGGACGGGGGAGCAGTACTTC.

This clonotype came up a few times. The chain is built from TRBV4-3 and TRBJ2-5, with 7 bases lining up with TRBD2. The CDR3 is made up of 16 amino acids. The J segment lost 5 bases and the V segment lost 0 bases, leaving 9 bases of the junction unmatched. Germline-derived CDR1 and CDR2 are LGHNA and YSLEER. CDR3 residues: CASSQDTGGRLETQYF. CDR3 DNA: TGCGCCAGCAGCCAAGATACCGGGGGGAGGTTGGAGACCCAGTACTTC.

This clonotype was seen more than once but under ten times. The rearrangement links TRBV5-6 to TRBJ1-5, with D hard to call. The CDR3 totals 11 residues. From germline, CDR1 is SGHDT and CDR2 YYEEEE. V gave up 2 bases and J gave up 6 bases, with 3 bases separating them. In nucleotides, the CDR3 is TGTGCCAGCAGCTTACCTCAGCCCCAGCATTTT. As protein: CASSLPQPQHF.

The chain couples TRBV11-2 to TRBJ2-1; D call uncertain. Trimming cost V 1 base and J 8 bases, with 12 bases left between them. Germline lookup yields CDR1 SGHAT and CDR2 FQNNGV. The CDR3 runs 14 residues. The CDR3 DNA sequence: TGTGCCAGCAGCTTAGGCGTTGCAGTCTATGAGCAGTTCTTC. It is translated as CASSLGVAVYEQFF.

V and J are TRBV28 and TRBJ2-1; D is unresolved. This CDR3 comprises 13 residues. Trimming pared 5 bases from V and 3 bases from J, leaving 8 bases between. Germline V gene lookup returns CDR1 MDHEN and CDR2 SYDVKM. The CDR3 DNA is TGTGCCAGCAGTGACCCCTTCTACAATGAGCAGTTCTTC. It specifies CASSDPFYNEQFF. The whole variable domain, filled in from reference TRBV28 and TRBJ2-1, reads DVKVTQSSRYLVKRTGEKVFLECVQDMDHENMFWYRQDPGLGLRLIYFSYDVKMKEKGDIPEGYSVSREKKERFSLILESASTNQTSMYLCASSDPFYNEQFFGPGTRLTVL.

This clonotype was observed a few times. The rearrangement links TRBV10-3 to TRBJ2-7; 11 bases line up with TRBD1. CDR1 and CDR2 (germline): ENHRY, SYGVKD. V was clipped by 10 bases and J by 3 bases; unmatched bases: 5. The CDR3 has 13 amino acids. The CDR3 is CATAGTGGYEQYF. The CDR3 DNA reads as TGTGCCACGGCCGGGACAGGGGGCTACGAGCAGTACTTC.